This passage covers 14 T cell receptor beta chains from one sample sequenced in a study of T cell repertoires in cytomegalovirus infection. TCRdb called the reads again in MiXCR, with one record for every CDR3 protein. The sample contains approximately 500,000 distinct CDR3 sequences, around 11% of which appear only once. The specimen sequenced was PBMCs. These receptors all come from a human donor in good health (CMV status not recorded). Some clones in this sample may be carry-over from other donors' samples.

The rearrangement links TRBV5-1 to TRBJ2-3, with 13 bases identical to TRBD2. Germline CDR1 and CDR2: SGHRS and YFSETQ. Trimming cost V 6 bases and J 4 bases; bases outside gene matches: 11. The CDR3 contains 17 residues. The CDR3 here is CASTLGGTSGVPDTQYF. The CDR3 DNA sequence: TGCGCCAGCACCCTCGGGGGGACTAGCGGGGTTCCAGATACGCAGTATTTT.

Ten or more counts support this clonotype. The rearrangement links TRBV2 to TRBJ2-3; D gene ambiguous. V lost 4 bases to trimming and J lost 4 bases, with 15 bases between them. Germline CDR1 is SNHLY and CDR2 is FYNNEI. The CDR3 is made up of 15 amino acids. The CDR3 nucleotides are TGTGCCAGCAGTGCCATTAGTGGGGTCGCAGATACGCAGTATTTT. Residues: CASSAISGVADTQYF.

In its sample, this clonotype was seen many times. The J gene is TRBJ1-2, the V gene TRBV6-1, with D uncertain. The CDR3 runs to 13 residues. Germline V lookup: CDR1 MNHNS, CDR2 SASEGT. Trimming removed 4 bases at V and 4 bases at J, with 10 bases between. This CDR3 reads CASSVRAAYGYTF. CDR3 DNA: TGTGCCAGCAGTGTTAGGGCAGCCTATGGCTACACCTTC.

The chain carries TRBV7-3 and TRBJ2-3; D may correspond to TRBD1 or TRBD2 (7 bases each). V gave up 5 bases and J gave up 6 bases, with 15 bases separating them. Germline CDR1 is SGHTA and CDR2 is FQGTGA. The CDR3 spans 14 residues. DNA of the CDR3: TGTGCCAGCAGCCCCCAGGGGGGGGGCGATACGCAGTATTTT. It codes for CASSPQGGGDTQYF. Full variable domain (rest looked up from reference TRBV7-3 and TRBJ2-3): GAGVSQTPSNKVTEKGKYVELRCDPISGHTALYWYRQSLGQGPEFLIYFQGTGAADDSGLPNDRFFAVRPEGSVSTLKIQRTERGDSAVYLCASSPQGGGDTQYFGPGTRLTVL.

The chain links TRBV28 to TRBJ2-7, with 11 positions matching TRBD2. The CDR3 has 14 residues. Germline values: CDR1 MDHEN, CDR2 SYDVKM. V was pared by 6 bases and J by 6 bases, with 7 bases of the junction left unmatched. The CDR3 sequence is CASSFLAGGGEQYF. CDR3 bases: TGTGCCAGCAGCTTCCTAGCGGGAGGAGGCGAGCAGTACTTC.

This clonotype was recorded many times. The chain combines TRBV11-2 with TRBJ1-6, with D perhaps matching TRBD1 (6 bases). This CDR3 has 17 amino acids. Germline V gene data show CDR1 as SGHAT and CDR2 as FQNNGV. V lost 3 bases and J 4 bases, leaving 16 bases between the germline ends. The CDR3 DNA reads TGTGCCAGCAGCTTCCGGACAGCCCGAACTTATAATTCACCCCTCCACTTT. Translating it yields CASSFRTARTYNSPLHF.

This chain links TRBV7-9 with TRBJ1-6; the D is unclear. CDR1 is SEHNR, CDR2 FQNEAQ, per germline (reference sequence). The CDR3 extends over 15 amino acids. V was cut by 5 bases and J by 9 bases, with 17 bases left in between. This chain's CDR3 is CASSPALGRVSPLHF. CDR3 in DNA: TGTGCCAGCAGCCCGGCCCTGGGCCGTGTTTCACCCCTCCACTTT.

This clonotype has ten or more counts. The V gene is TRBV28, the J gene TRBJ1-2, with 9 bases that match TRBD1. The CDR3 length is 19 residues. The J segment lost 4 bases and the V segment lost 6 bases, leaving 21 bases of the junction unmatched. Germline V gene data show CDR1 as MDHEN and CDR2 as SYDVKM. CDR3 nucleotides: TGTGCCAGCAGCCTACCTAGCGGACAGGGGACCGAGCGTTCCTATGGCTACACCTTC. Translated: CASSLPSGQGTERSYGYTF.

The table lists this clonotype with many counts. The V call is TRBV29-1, the J call TRBJ1-5, with D tentatively TRBD1 (6 bases). CDR1 and CDR2 (germline): SQVTM, ANQGSEA. V lost 5 bases and J 2 bases, leaving 10 bases between the germline ends. The CDR3 is 13 amino acids. The CDR3, as DNA: TGCAGCGTTAGCGGACAGCGCAATCAGCCCCAGCATTTT. Translated: CSVSGQRNQPQHF.

This clonotype was seen repeatedly, ten times or more. V is TRBV12-3 or TRBV12-4 and J is TRBJ1-5; D may be TRBD1 (5 bases). The CDR3 totals 14 residues. Trimming shortened V by 5 bases and J by 4 bases, and 12 bases separated the two germline ends. CDR3 nucleotides: TGTGCCAGCAGTGCCGGGACGAGAAATCAGCCCCAGCATTTT. The encoded protein is CASSAGTRNQPQHF.

The chain has TRBV10-3 and TRBJ2-4; 10 nucleotides line up with TRBD2. The CDR3 is 14 residues long. Germline trimming cut 2 bases from V and 6 bases from J; bases unmatched to any gene: 1. The V gene's germline CDR1 is ENHRY and CDR2 SYGVKD. CDR3 in amino acids: CAISESGGANIQYF. CDR3 coding DNA: TGTGCCATCAGTGAGAGCGGGGGGGCAAACATTCAGTACTTC.

This clonotype was counted ten times or more. The chain combines TRBV7-2 with TRBJ2-4; the D is unclear. The V end was cut by 5 bases, the J end by 4 bases, with 6 bases between. The germline CDR1 and CDR2 sequences are SGHTA and FQGNSA. The CDR3 has 12 residues. This chain's CDR3 is CASSTFKNIQYF. CDR3 nucleotides: TGTGCCAGCAGCACCTTTAAAAACATTCAGTACTTC.

The table lists this clonotype with a few counts. This chain uses TRBV28 with TRBJ1-6, with D possibly TRBD1 on 5 matching bases. The germline V gene has CDR1 MDHEN and CDR2 SYDVKM. This CDR3 has 19 amino acids. V was pared by 10 bases and J by 1 base, with 26 bases between. This CDR3 reads CATASGAMDVLSYNSPLHF. The CDR3 region has the DNA TGTGCCACAGCTTCTGGGGCAATGGACGTTTTATCCTATAATTCACCCCTCCACTTT.

The sample holds many counts of this clonotype. The V call is TRBV7-3, the J call TRBJ2-1, with TRBD1 as a possible D gene (6 bases). Per germline, CDR1 SGHTA and CDR2 FQGTGA. There are 13 residues in the CDR3. Trimming stripped 5 bases from V and 5 bases from J, with 10 bases between. CDR3: CASSATGHNEQFF. The DNA of the CDR3 is TGTGCCAGCAGCGCGACAGGCCACAATGAGCAGTTCTTC.